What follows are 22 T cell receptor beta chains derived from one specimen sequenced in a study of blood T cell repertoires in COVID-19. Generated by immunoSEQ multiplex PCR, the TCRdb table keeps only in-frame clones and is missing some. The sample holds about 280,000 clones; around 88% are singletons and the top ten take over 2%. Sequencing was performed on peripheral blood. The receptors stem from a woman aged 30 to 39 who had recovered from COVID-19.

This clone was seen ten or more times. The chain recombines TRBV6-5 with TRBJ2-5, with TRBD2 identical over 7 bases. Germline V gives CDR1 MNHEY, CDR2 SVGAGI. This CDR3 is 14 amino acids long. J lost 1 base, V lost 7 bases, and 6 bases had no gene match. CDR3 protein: CASTLGLSQETQYF. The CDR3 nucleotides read TGTGCCAGCACCCTGGGACTATCCCAAGAGACCCAGTACTTC.

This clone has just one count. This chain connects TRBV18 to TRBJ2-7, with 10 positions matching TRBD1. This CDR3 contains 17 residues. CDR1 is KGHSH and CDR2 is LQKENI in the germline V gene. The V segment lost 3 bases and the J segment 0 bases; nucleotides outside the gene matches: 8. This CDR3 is CASSPGQGNIGSYEQYF. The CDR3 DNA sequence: TGTGCCAGCTCACCGGGACAGGGGAATATAGGCTCCTACGAGCAGTACTTC.

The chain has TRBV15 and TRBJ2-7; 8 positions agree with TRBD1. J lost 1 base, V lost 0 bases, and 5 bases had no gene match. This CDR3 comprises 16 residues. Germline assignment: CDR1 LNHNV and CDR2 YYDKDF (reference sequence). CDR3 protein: CATSRDATGGSYEQYF. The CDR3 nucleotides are TGTGCCACCAGCAGAGATGCAACAGGGGGGTCCTACGAGCAGTACTTC. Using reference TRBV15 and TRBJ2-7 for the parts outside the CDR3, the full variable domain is DAMVIQNPRYQVTQFGKPVTLSCSQTLNHNVMYWYQQKSSQAPKLLFHYYDKDFNNEADTPDNFQSRRPNTSFCFLDIRSPGLGDTAMYLCATSRDATGGSYEQYFGPGTRLTVT.

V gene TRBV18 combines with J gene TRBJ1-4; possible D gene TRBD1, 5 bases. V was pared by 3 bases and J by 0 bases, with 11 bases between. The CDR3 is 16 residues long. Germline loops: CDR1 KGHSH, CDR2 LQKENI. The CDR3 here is CASSPGTRATNEKLFF. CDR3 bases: TGTGCCAGCTCACCTGGGACTCGGGCAACTAATGAAAAACTGTTTTTT.

CDR3 region: CASSQVADRSYGYTF. CDR3 DNA: TGTGCCAGCAGCCAAGTCGCGGACAGATCCTATGGCTACACCTTC. The chain carries TRBV4-2 and TRBJ1-2, with TRBD1 as a possible D gene (6 bases). Germline values: CDR1 LGHNA, CDR2 YNFKEQ. This CDR3 is built from 15 residues. The V end lost 1 base, the J end lost 4 bases, and 13 bases lay between the germline ends.

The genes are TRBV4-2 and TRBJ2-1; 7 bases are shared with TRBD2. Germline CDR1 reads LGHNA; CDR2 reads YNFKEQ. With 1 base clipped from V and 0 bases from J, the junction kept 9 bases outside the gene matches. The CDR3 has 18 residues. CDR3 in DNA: TGTGCCAGCAGCCAAGGTGGGCTGCGGGGGTACTCCTACAATGAGCAGTTCTTC. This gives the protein CASSQGGLRGYSYNEQFF.

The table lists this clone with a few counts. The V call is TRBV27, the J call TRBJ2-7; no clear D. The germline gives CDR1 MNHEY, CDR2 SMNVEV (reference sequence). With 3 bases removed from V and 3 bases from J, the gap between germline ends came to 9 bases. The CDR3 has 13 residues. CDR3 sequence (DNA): TGTGCCAGCAGTTTTAGACAACGCTACGAGCAGTACTTC. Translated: CASSFRQRYEQYF.

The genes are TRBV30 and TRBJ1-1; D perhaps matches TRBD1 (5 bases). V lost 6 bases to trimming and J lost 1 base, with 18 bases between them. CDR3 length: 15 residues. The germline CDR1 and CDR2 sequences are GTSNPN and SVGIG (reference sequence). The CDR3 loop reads CACEPPRGTNTEAFF. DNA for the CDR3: TGTGCCTGTGAGCCCCCCCGGGGGACGAACACTGAAGCTTTCTTT.

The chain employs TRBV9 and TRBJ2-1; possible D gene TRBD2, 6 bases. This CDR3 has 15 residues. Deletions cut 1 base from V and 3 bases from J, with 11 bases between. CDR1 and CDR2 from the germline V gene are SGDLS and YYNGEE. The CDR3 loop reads CASSVNWGDYNEQFF. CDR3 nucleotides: TGTGCCAGCAGCGTAAATTGGGGGGACTACAATGAGCAGTTCTTC.

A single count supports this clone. The CDR3 DNA is TGTGCCAGTAGTCCCAGGGGGAGGGACAGGAGGGCTGAAGCTTTCTTT. Translated, it gives CASSPRGRDRRAEAFF. This chain links TRBV19 with TRBJ1-1; 8 nucleotides line up with TRBD1. Germline assignment: CDR1 LNHDA and CDR2 SQIVND (reference sequence). The CDR3 consists of 16 residues. The J segment lost 6 bases and the V segment lost 5 bases, leaving 14 bases of the junction unmatched.

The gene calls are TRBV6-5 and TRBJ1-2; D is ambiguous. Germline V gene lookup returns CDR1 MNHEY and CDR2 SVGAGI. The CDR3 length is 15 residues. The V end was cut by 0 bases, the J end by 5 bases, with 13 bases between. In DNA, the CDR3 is TGTGCCAGCAGTTACTCGGGTGGCGGGTTTTATGGCTACACCTTC. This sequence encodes CASSYSGGGFYGYTF.

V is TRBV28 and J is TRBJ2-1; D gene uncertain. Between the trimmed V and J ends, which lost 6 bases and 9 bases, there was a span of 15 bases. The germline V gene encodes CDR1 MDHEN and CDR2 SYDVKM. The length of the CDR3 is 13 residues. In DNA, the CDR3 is TGTGCCAGCAGACCCCGAGTCCCCCCTGAGCAGTTCTTC. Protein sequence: CASRPRVPPEQFF.

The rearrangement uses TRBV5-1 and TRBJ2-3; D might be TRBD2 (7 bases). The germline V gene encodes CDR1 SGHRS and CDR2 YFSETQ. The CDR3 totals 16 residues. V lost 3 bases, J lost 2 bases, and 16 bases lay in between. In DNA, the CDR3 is TGCGCCAGCAGCTCCTCATTGGGGGGGCCCACAGATACGCAGTATTTT. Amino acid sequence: CASSSSLGGPTDTQYF.

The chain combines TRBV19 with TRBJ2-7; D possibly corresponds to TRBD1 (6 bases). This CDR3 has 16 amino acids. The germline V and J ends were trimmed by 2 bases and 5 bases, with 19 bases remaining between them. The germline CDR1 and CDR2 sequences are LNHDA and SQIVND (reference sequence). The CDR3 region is CASSITTGRGQNEQYF. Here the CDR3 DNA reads TGTGCCAGTAGTATAACCACAGGGAGAGGGCAAAACGAGCAGTACTTC.

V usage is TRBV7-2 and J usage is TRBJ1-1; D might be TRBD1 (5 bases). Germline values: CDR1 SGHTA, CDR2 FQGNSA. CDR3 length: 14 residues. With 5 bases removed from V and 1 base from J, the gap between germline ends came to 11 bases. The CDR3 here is CASSKVTGNTEAFF. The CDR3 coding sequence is TGTGCCAGCAGCAAGGTAACAGGGAACACTGAAGCTTTCTTT. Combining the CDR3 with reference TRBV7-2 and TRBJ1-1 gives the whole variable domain GAGVSQSPSNKVTEKGKDVELRCDPISGHTALYWYRQSLGQGLEFLIYFQGNSAPDKSGLPSDRFSAERTGGSVSTLTIQRTQQEDSAVYLCASSKVTGNTEAFFGQGTRLTVV.

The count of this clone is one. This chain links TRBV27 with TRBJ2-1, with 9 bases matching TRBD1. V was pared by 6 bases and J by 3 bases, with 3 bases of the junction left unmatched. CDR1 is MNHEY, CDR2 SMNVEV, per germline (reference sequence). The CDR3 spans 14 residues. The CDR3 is CASSPGQGYNEQFF. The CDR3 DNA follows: TGTGCCAGCAGCCCGGGACAGGGCTACAATGAGCAGTTCTTC.

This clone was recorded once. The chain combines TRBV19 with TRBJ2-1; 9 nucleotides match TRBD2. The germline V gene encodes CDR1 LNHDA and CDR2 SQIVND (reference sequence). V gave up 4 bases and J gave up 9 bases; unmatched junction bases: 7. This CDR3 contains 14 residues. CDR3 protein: CASSTSAGGREQFF. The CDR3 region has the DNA TGTGCCAGTAGTACATCGGCGGGGGGGCGTGAGCAGTTCTTC.

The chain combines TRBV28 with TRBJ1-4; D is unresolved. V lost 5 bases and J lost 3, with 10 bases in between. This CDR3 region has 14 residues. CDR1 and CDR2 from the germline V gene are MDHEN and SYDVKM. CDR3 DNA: TGTGCCAGCAGTCCCGGGCGGGCTAATGAAAAACTGTTTTTT. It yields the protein CASSPGRANEKLFF.

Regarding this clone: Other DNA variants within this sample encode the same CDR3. CDR3 amino acids: CASSARTSTDTQYF. CDR3 DNA sequence: TGTGCCAGCAGCGCCCGGACTAGCACAGATACGCAGTATTTT. The chain joins TRBV7-3 to TRBJ2-3; D perhaps matches TRBD2 (5 bases). Germline V CDR1 and CDR2: SGHTA, FQGTGA. The CDR3 length is 14 residues. V was shortened by 5 bases and J by 0 bases, with 9 bases between the two germline ends.

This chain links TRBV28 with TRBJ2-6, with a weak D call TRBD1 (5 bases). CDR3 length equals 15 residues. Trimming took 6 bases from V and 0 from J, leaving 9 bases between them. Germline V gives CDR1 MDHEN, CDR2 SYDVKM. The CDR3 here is CASRTQGSGANVLTF. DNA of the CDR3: TGTGCCAGCAGGACCCAGGGCTCTGGGGCCAACGTCCTGACTTTC.

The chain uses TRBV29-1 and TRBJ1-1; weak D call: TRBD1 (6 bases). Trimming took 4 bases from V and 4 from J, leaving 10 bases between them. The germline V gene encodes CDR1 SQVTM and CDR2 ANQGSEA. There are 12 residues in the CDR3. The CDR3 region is CSVVGQLTEAFF. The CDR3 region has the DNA TGCAGCGTTGTAGGACAGCTCACTGAAGCTTTCTTT.

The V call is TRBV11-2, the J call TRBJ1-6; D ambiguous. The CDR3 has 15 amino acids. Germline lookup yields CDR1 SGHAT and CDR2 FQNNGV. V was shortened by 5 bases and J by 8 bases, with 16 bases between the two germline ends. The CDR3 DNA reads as TGTGCCAGCAGCCATCGGGATTCGGGTGATTCACCCCTCCACTTT. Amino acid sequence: CASSHRDSGDSPLHF.